This TCR beta chain stems from a study of blood T cell repertoires in COVID-19. Overall study: Donors in the United States, Italy and Spain gave samples during acute or convalescent COVID-19.

The cohort comprised adults aged about 18 to 100 years residing in under 25 US areas. Cohort allocation depended upon clinical history that participants reported. As originally analysed: Reference gene primer amplification in the assay estimated nucleated cell counts. The method was immunoSEQ multiplex PCR; TCRdb's version includes in-frame clones alone and lacks a portion of them. V and J calls plus clone size are reproduced from that table; the DNA served to infer D and trimming. Among more than 450,000 clones listed, around 90% were seen once. The clonotype comes from a woman between 18 and 29 years old who had recovered from COVID-19. Sample: PBMCs or T cells enriched from blood (not recorded which).

CDR3 coding DNA: TGTGCCACCAGTGATTCTAGCGGTGCGGGAGATACGCAGTATTTT. It is translated as CATSDSSGAGDTQYF. V gene TRBV24-1 combines with J gene TRBJ2-3, with TRBD2 matching over 7 bases. V lost 2 bases to trimming and J lost 5 bases; unmatched junction nucleotides: 6. The CDR3 has 15 amino acids. CDR1 is KGHDR and CDR2 is SFDVKD in the germline V gene.